This entry concerns a single T cell receptor (beta chain). This sample is part of a study of neoadjuvant anti-PD-1 for oral cavity cancer. The data were produced by immunoSEQ multiplex PCR, yet TCRdb's version contains in-frame clones alone and is incomplete. This table has approximately 16,000 clones, around 69% appearing once. The source is a person aged 35 to 85 with oral cavity squamous cell carcinoma. The input for sequencing was PBMCs, taken before nivolumab (anti-PD-1) treatment.

CDR3 in amino acids: CASSNQDSHEKLFF. CDR3 bases: TGTGCCAGCAGCAACCAGGACAGTCATGAAAAACTGTTTTTT. This chain links TRBV11-2 with TRBJ1-4, with D possibly being TRBD1 (6 bases). Trimming pared 5 bases from V and 6 bases from J, leaving 13 bases between. The CDR3 has 14 amino acids. CDR1 and CDR2 from the germline V gene are SGHAT and FQNNGV.